Included here is one T cell receptor beta chain sequence, with context. Its antigen is still unknown. This CDR3 has 13 amino acids. With 4 bases removed from V and 4 bases from J, the gap between germline ends came to 9 bases. The germline V gene has CDR1 SEHNR and CDR2 FQNEAQ (reference sequence). Sequencing was performed with immunoSEQ multiplex PCR; in TCRdb, only in-frame clones are kept and a portion is missing. The table has about 100,000 clones, more than 85% seen once. These data are taken from a study of graft-versus-host responses after intestinal transplantation. Study background: All recipients were given anti-thymocyte globulin induction, and tacrolimus and steroids were then administered for roughly three years.

Findings of the study overall: Some patients had graft-donor T cell macrochimerism, and their allografts showed high graft-versus-host to host-versus-graft clonal ratios. GvH clones turned up in recipient marrow; some had shown up first in ileum or blood.

This chain uses TRBV7-9 with TRBJ2-3; maybe TRBD2 (5 bases). The clonotype was recovered from a human donor who was the organ donor for an intestinal transplant. The specimen comprised unstimulated CD4+ T cells sorted from spleen or lymph node cells, sampled before transplant. The CDR3 protein is CASSSRGPDTQYF. CDR3 DNA: TGTGCCAGCAGCTCCCGAGGGCCAGATACGCAGTATTTT.